This T cell receptor beta chain was identified in a study of blood T cell repertoires in COVID-19. Overall study: PBMCs, B-cell-depleted T cells, or T cells provided the cDNA or gDNA that made up the material.

In the original processing: Nucleated cell number was recorded as an estimate derived from reference gene primer amplification. Data came from immunoSEQ multiplex PCR; TCRdb stores just in-frame clones and leaves some out. V and J calls and clone size come straight from that table; D and trimming were deduced from the DNA. The table shows 150,000 to 200,000 clones, with 76% occurring only once. The clonotype originates from a woman aged 45 to 65 with active or convalescent COVID-19. Source material: peripheral blood.

The CDR3 DNA reads as TGTGCCAGCAGCCAAGATCCGCCGGGAAACACCGGGGAGCTGTTTTTT. It codes for CASSQDPPGNTGELFF. The chain uses TRBV3-1 (or the pseudogene TRBV3-2) and TRBJ2-2, with a possible D match to TRBD2 (5 bases). The V gene lost 0 bases and the J gene lost 2 bases, with 10 bases spanning the gap. This CDR3 region has 16 residues. CDR1 is LGHDT, CDR2 YNNKEL, per germline (reference sequence).